This TCR beta chain is drawn from a study of blood T cells in healthy people across ages. General study results and limits: It was found that TCR beta diversity correlated strongly with the percentage of naive T cells. In long-lived donors, naive CD4+ cell counts and diversity exceeded those of aged donors.

This clonotype has a handful of counts. Its antigen is not identified. Roughly 10 milliliters was the volume of peripheral blood drawn from each donor. Together with a sample-barcoded 5' primer, a J-beta primer mix was included in a second PCR lasting roughly 6 to 12 cycles. All samples yielded 3 million or more CDR3-containing paired-end reads. TCRdb reanalysed the 5' RACE reads using MiXCR and keeps one entry per CDR3 protein. The sample shows about 940,000 distinct CDR3 sequences, about 48% of them seen only once. The V end lost 2 bases, the J end lost 4 bases, and 12 bases lay between the germline ends. Looked up from germline, CDR1 is MNHNS and CDR2 is SASEGT. The CDR3 has 15 amino acids.

The chain carries TRBV6-1 and TRBJ1-5; D ambiguous. This sequence was found in a man aged 30 to 39 in good health. Sample: blood. This CDR3 is CASSEHSLGNQPQHF. The DNA of the CDR3 is TGTGCCAGCAGTGAACACTCCCTGGGGAATCAGCCCCAGCATTTT.